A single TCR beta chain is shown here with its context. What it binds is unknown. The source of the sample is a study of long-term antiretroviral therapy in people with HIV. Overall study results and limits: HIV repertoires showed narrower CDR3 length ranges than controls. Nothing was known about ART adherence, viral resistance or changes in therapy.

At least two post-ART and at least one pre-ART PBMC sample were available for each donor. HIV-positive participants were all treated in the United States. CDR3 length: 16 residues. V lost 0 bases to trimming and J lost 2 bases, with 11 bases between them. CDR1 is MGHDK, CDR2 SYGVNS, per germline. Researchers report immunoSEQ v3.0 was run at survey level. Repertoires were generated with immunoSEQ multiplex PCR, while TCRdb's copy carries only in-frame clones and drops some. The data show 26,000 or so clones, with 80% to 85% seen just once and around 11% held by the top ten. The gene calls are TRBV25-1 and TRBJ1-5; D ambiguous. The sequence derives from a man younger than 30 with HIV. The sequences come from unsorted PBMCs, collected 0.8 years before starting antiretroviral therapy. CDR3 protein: CASSEYAGPGNQPQHF. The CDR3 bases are TGTGCCAGCAGTGAATATGCCGGACCTGGCAATCAGCCCCAGCATTTT.